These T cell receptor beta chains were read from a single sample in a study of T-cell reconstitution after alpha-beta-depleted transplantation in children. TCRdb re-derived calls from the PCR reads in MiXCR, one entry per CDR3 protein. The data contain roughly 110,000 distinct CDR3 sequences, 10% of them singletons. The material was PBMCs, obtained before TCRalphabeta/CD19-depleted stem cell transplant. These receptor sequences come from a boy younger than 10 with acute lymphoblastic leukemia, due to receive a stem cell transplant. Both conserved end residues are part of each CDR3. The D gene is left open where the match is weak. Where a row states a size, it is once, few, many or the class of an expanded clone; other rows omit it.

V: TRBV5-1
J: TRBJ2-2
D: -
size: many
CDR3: CASSEVGNTGELFF
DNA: TGCGCCAGCAGCGAAGTAGGGAACACCGGGGAGCTGTTTTTT

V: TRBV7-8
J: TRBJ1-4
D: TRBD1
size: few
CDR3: CASSSGQGSTNEKLFF
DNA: TGTGCCAGCAGCTCTGGACAGGGTTCAACTAATGAAAAACTGTTTTTT

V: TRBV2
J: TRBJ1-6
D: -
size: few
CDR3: CAILWGANSPLHF
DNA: TGTGCCATCCTTTGGGGCGCAAATTCACCCCTCCACTTT

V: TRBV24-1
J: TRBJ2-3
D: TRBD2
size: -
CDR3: CATSDSFLAGGPSDTQYF
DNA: TGTGCCACCAGTGATTCTTTTTTAGCGGGAGGGCCATCAGATACGCAGTATTTT

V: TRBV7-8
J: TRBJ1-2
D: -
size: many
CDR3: CASSLIQSGNYGYTF
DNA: TGTGCCAGCAGCTTAATTCAGTCGGGGAACTATGGCTACACCTTC

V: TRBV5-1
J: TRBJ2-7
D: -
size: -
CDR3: CARGLGELYEQYF
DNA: TGCGCCAGGGGCTTGGGGGAGCTCTACGAGCAGTACTTC

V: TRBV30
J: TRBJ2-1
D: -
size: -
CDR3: CAWSYKNEQFF
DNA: TGTGCCTGGAGTTATAAGAATGAGCAGTTCTTC

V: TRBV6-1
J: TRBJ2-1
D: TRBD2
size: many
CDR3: CASTRDYKSSYNEQFF
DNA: TGTGCCAGCACCCGGGACTACAAGAGCTCCTACAATGAGCAGTTCTTC

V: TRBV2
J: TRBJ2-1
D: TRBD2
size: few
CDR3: CASTGTSGHSSYNEQFF
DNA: TGTGCCAGCACTGGGACTAGCGGGCATAGCTCCTACAATGAGCAGTTCTTC

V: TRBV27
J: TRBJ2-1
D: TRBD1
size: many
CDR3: CASSPGQGWYNEQFF
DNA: TGTGCCAGCAGTCCCGGACAGGGTTGGTACAATGAGCAGTTCTTC

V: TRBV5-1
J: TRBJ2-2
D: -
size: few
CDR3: CATPAGGTGELFF
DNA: TGCGCCACTCCGGCAGGGGGGACCGGGGAGCTGTTTTTT

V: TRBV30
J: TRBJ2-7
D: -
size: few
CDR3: CAWSDLSYSYEQYF
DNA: TGTGCCTGGAGTGATCTTTCCTACTCCTACGAGCAGTACTTC

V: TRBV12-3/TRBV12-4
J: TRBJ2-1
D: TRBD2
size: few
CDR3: CASSRSGSSYNEQFF
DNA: TGTGCCAGCAGTCGTAGCGGGAGTTCCTACAATGAGCAGTTCTTC

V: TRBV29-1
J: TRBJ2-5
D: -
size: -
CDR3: CSGHRGGGETQYF
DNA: TGCAGCGGCCACAGGGGGGGTGGAGAGACCCAGTACTTC

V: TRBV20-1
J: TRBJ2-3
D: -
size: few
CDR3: CSARQGTDTQYF
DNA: TGCAGTGCTAGACAGGGCACGGATACGCAGTATTTT

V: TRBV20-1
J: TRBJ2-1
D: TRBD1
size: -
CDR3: CSAPNPRDSSYNEQFF
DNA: TGCAGTGCACCAAATCCCCGGGACAGCTCCTACAATGAGCAGTTCTTC

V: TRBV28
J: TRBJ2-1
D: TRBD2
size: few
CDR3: CASSPRASGNEQFF
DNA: TGTGCCAGCAGTCCCCGGGCTAGCGGCAATGAGCAGTTCTTC

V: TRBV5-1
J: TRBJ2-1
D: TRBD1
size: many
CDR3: CASRGDRGGEQFF
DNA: TGCGCCAGCAGAGGGGACAGGGGAGGTGAGCAGTTCTTC

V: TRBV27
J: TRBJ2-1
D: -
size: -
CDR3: CASSLQIQGGEQFF
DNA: TGTGCCAGCAGTTTACAAATACAGGGTGGTGAGCAGTTCTTC

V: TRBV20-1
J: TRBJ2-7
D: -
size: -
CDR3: CSAKVSPSPYEQYF
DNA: TGCAGTGCCAAAGTTTCCCCTTCCCCCTACGAGCAGTACTTC